These 11 T cell receptor beta chains originate from one sample sequenced in a study of blood T cell repertoires in COVID-19. The data were produced by immunoSEQ multiplex PCR, yet TCRdb's version contains in-frame clones alone and is incomplete. The sample comprises about 74,000 clones, about 90% of which are singletons, and less than 2% rests with the top ten. Sequencing used peripheral blood. The receptors derive from a woman older than 75 with active or convalescent COVID-19.

This clone came up a few times. The chain uses TRBV19 and TRBJ2-7; weak D call: TRBD1 (6 bases). This CDR3 comprises 14 residues. V lost 5 bases to trimming and J lost 0 bases, with 11 bases between them. The germline V gene encodes CDR1 LNHDA and CDR2 SQIVND (reference sequence). The CDR3 region has the DNA TGTGCCAGTAGTCTAAGGGACAACTCCTACGAGCAGTACTTC. Protein: CASSLRDNSYEQYF.

This chain joins TRBV19 and TRBJ1-6; 9 bases are shared with TRBD1. V trimming: 2 bases; J trimming: 14 bases; junction bases outside the gene matches: 10. The CDR3 loop spans 15 amino acids. CDR1 and CDR2 (germline): LNHDA, SQIVND (reference sequence). This CDR3 reads CASSISRDRVSALHF. The CDR3 DNA follows: TGTGCCAGTAGTATATCTCGGGACAGGGTCTCGGCCCTCCACTTT.

V usage is TRBV19 and J usage is TRBJ2-3, with D possibly being TRBD1 (5 bases). CDR1 and CDR2 from the germline V gene are LNHDA and SQIVND (reference sequence). The length of the CDR3 is 14 residues. Trimming left V 7 bases short and J 4 bases short, with 15 bases between. CDR3 sequence: CASTNQGLSDTQYF. CDR3 DNA sequence: TGTGCCAGTACGAACCAGGGCCTCTCAGATACGCAGTATTTT.

The chain combines TRBV7-9 with TRBJ1-6, with unresolved D. Germline CDR1 is SEHNR and CDR2 is FQNEAQ (reference sequence). The V gene lost 5 bases and the J gene lost 8 bases, with 10 bases spanning the gap. The CDR3 totals 13 residues. The CDR3 loop reads CASSLRADSPLHF. The CDR3 nucleotides are TGTGCCAGCAGCCTCAGAGCGGATTCACCCCTCCACTTT.

The J gene is TRBJ2-3, the V gene TRBV5-1; TRBD2 matches at 14 bases. The CDR3 loop spans 16 amino acids. The V and J ends lost 4 bases and 3 bases, in that order; junction bases with no gene match: 4. CDR1 is SGHRS, CDR2 YFSETQ, per germline. DNA for the CDR3: TGCGCCAGCAGCCCCGGACTAGCGGGAGGAACAGATACGCAGTATTTT. This translates into CASSPGLAGGTDTQYF.

CDR3 region: CASRDGGPEAFF. In DNA, the CDR3 is TGCGCCAGCAGGGATGGGGGCCCTGAAGCTTTCTTT. This chain links TRBV10-2 with TRBJ1-1; D possibly corresponds to TRBD1 (6 bases). V shed 6 bases and J shed 6 bases, with 11 bases lying between them. The germline V gene encodes CDR1 WSHSY and CDR2 SAAADI. The CDR3 consists of 12 residues.

The rearrangement links TRBV11-2 to TRBJ1-3; D gene uncertain. Germline V gene data show CDR1 as SGHAT and CDR2 as FQNNGV. The V end was cut by 0 bases, the J end by 4 bases, with 10 bases between. The CDR3 is 15 residues long. CDR3 protein: CASSLDRRGGNTIYF. CDR3 DNA sequence: TGTGCCAGCAGCTTAGATCGCCGAGGGGGAAACACCATATATTTT.

The chain has TRBV7-8 and TRBJ1-1; tentative D call: TRBD1 (5 bases). The V and J ends lost 5 bases and 1 base respectively, with 8 bases between them. The CDR3 extends over 13 amino acids. Germline-derived CDR1 and CDR2 are SGHVS and FQNEAQ. CDR3 sequence: CASSRTRNTEAFF. The CDR3 nucleotides read TGTGCCAGCAGCCGGACAAGGAACACTGAAGCTTTCTTT. Variable domain in full (rest from reference TRBV7-8 and TRBJ1-1): GAGVSQSPRYKVAKRGQDVALRCDPISGHVSLFWYQQALGQGPEFLTYFQNEAQLDKSGLPSDRFFAERPEGSVSTLKIQRTQQEDSAVYLCASSRTRNTEAFFGQGTRLTVV.

This clone showed up just once. V gene TRBV7-2 combines with J gene TRBJ2-1, with 11 bases lining up with TRBD2. The CDR3 consists of 17 residues. CDR1 is SGHTA, CDR2 FQGNSA, per germline. Germline trimming cut 4 bases from V and 4 bases from J; bases unmatched to any gene: 9. CDR3 sequence (DNA): TGTGCCAGCAGCTCTTCGACTAGCGGGAATTGGTACAATGAGCAGTTCTTC. It encodes CASSSSTSGNWYNEQFF.

The chain joins TRBV10-1 to TRBJ2-3; 8 bases agree with TRBD2. V was pared by 2 bases and J by 4 bases, with 8 bases of the junction left unmatched. This CDR3 spans 16 amino acids. The germline V gene has CDR1 WNHNN and CDR2 SYGVQD (reference sequence). CDR3 coding DNA: TGCGCCAGCAGTGAGCCGGGACTAGGGACCGCAGATACGCAGTATTTT. Its protein product is CASSEPGLGTADTQYF.

J is TRBJ2-5 and V is TRBV3-1 (or the pseudogene TRBV3-2); no definite D call. This CDR3 comprises 13 residues. Germline loops: CDR1 LGHDT, CDR2 YNNKEL (reference sequence). V was pared by 5 bases and J by 5 bases, with 12 bases between. CDR3 in amino acids: CASSSSQRETQYF. CDR3 nucleotide sequence: TGTGCCAGCAGCTCGTCGCAGAGGGAGACCCAGTACTTC.